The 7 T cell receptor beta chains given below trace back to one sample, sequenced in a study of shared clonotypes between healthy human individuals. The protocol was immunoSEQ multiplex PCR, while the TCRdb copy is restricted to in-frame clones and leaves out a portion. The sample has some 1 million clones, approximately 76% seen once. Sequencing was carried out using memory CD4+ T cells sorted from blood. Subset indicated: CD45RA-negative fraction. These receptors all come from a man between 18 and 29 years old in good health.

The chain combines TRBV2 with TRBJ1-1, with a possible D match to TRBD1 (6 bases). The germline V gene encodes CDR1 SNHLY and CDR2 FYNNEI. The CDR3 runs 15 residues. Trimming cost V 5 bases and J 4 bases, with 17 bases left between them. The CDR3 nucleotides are TGTGCCAGCAGTCCCTCCCCTTTACAGGGCACTGAAGCTTTCTTT. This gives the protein CASSPSPLQGTEAFF.

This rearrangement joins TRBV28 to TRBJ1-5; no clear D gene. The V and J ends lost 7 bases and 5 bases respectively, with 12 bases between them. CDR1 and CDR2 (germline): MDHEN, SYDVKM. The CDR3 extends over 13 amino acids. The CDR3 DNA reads TGTGCCAGCACTCGGACCGGGCATCAGCCCCAGCATTTT. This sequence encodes CASTRTGHQPQHF.

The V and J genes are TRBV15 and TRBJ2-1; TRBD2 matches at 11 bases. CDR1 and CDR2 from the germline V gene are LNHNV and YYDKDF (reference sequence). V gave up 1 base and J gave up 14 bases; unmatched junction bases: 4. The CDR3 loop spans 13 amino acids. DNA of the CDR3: TGTGCCACCAGCAGAGTACTAGCGGGAGCTGAGTTCTTC. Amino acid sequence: CATSRVLAGAEFF.

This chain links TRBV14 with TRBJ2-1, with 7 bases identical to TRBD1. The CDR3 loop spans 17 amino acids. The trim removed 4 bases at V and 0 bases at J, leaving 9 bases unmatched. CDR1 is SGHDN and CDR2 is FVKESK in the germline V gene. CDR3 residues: CASSPRQGLSSYNEQFF. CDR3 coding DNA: TGTGCCAGCAGCCCGAGACAGGGCCTTAGCTCCTACAATGAGCAGTTCTTC.

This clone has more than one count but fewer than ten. The CDR3 protein is CAPNQPQHF. DNA of the CDR3: TGCGCCCCTAATCAGCCCCAGCATTTT. The gene calls are TRBV5-1 and TRBJ1-5, with D unclear. V dropped 10 bases and J dropped 4 bases, with 3 bases sitting between them. Germline CDR1 is SGHRS and CDR2 is YFSETQ. This CDR3 has 9 residues.

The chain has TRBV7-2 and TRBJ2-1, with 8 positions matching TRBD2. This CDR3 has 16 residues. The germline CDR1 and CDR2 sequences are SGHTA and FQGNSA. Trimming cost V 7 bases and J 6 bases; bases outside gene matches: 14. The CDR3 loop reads CASTIFGRVGINEQFF. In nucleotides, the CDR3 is TGTGCCAGCACAATATTCGGGAGGGTGGGGATCAATGAGCAGTTCTTC.

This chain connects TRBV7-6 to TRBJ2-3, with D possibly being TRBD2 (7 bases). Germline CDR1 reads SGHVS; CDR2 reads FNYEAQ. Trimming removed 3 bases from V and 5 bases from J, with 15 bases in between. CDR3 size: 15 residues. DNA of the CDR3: TGTGCCAGCAGCTTTAGGGGGGGGGATAGAGATACGCAGTATTTT. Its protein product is CASSFRGGDRDTQYF.